The 9 T cell receptor beta chains given below trace back to one sample, sequenced in a study of shared clonotypes between healthy human individuals. Clones were sequenced by immunoSEQ multiplex PCR, and TCRdb holds only the in-frame ones, with some missing. Altogether about 1.1 million clones are present, about 84% being singletons, with the ten largest covering approximately 0.56%. Sequenced sample: memory CD4+ T cells from PBMCs. Subset indicated: CD45RA-negative fraction. All receptors derive from a man younger than 35 in good health. Some clones in this sample may be carry-over from other donors' samples.

CDR3 nucleotide sequence: TGTGCCTGGAGTTTAGGGGAGGGCTTGTACGAGCAGTACTTC. Translation: CAWSLGEGLYEQYF. This chain joins TRBV30 and TRBJ2-7, with 7 bases fitting TRBD2. Unmatched junction bases numbered 8, after V lost 2 bases and J lost 4 bases. CDR1 is GTSNPN and CDR2 is SVGIG in the germline V gene (reference sequence). The CDR3 length is 14 residues.

This rearrangement joins TRBV9 to TRBJ1-2, with D possibly being TRBD1 (5 bases). Trimming stripped 1 base from V and 5 bases from J, with 6 bases between. CDR1 and CDR2 from the germline V gene are SGDLS and YYNGEE. The CDR3 length is 12 residues. The CDR3 region has the DNA TGTGCCAGCAGCGTATGGGGGTATGGCTACACCTTC. This sequence encodes CASSVWGYGYTF.

V and J are TRBV2 and TRBJ2-7, with 8 nucleotides matching TRBD1. The CDR3 contains 14 residues. J gave up 7 bases and V 4 bases, and 9 bases lay outside the gene matches. Per germline, CDR1 SNHLY and CDR2 FYNNEI. The DNA of the CDR3 is TGTGCCAGCAGTGGACCAGGACAGGGCAGGGAGCAGTACTTC. Encoded protein: CASSGPGQGREQYF. The full variable domain, in which reference TRBV2 and TRBJ2-7 provide the parts outside the CDR3, is EPEVTQTPSHQVTQMGQEVILRCVPISNHLYFYWYRQILGQKVEFLVSFYNNEISEKSEIFDDQFSVERPDGSNFTLKIRSTKLEDSAMYFCASSGPGQGREQYFGPGTRLTVT.

The J gene is TRBJ2-3, the V gene TRBV28; the match to TRBD2 covers 9 bases. V dropped 7 bases and J dropped 0; count of bases not matched to a gene: 5. Per germline, CDR1 MDHEN and CDR2 SYDVKM. The CDR3 spans 15 residues. CDR3 in amino acids: CASNLAGISTDTQYF. The CDR3 coding sequence is TGTGCCAGCAATCTAGCGGGAATTAGCACAGATACGCAGTATTTT.

This clone was found a few times. This chain uses TRBV25-1 with TRBJ2-4; a weak D match, TRBD1 (6 bases). This CDR3 has 14 amino acids. Germline-derived CDR1 and CDR2 are MGHDK and SYGVNS. The ends were cut back, 4 bases at V and 4 bases at J, with 11 bases in the middle. In DNA, the CDR3 is TGTGCCAGCAGTGGGGCAGGGGATAAAAACATTCAGTACTTC. The encoded protein is CASSGAGDKNIQYF.

This sequence joins TRBV2 and TRBJ2-5, with no clear D. Germline-derived CDR1 and CDR2 are SNHLY and FYNNEI. The CDR3 has 15 amino acids. V lost 3 bases, J lost 1 base, and 12 bases lay in between. The CDR3 sequence: CASSDRALSQETQYF. The CDR3 DNA reads as TGTGCCAGCAGTGATCGGGCCCTGAGCCAAGAGACCCAGTACTTC.

As concerns this clone: Other DNA sequences in this specimen translate into the identical CDR3. The V gene is TRBV5-4, the J gene TRBJ2-5, with D unresolved. With 4 bases removed from V and 5 bases from J, the gap between germline ends came to 9 bases. There are 12 residues in the CDR3. Germline V lookup: CDR1 SGHNT, CDR2 YYREEE (reference sequence). CDR3: CASSLGRETQYF. As DNA, the CDR3 is TGTGCCAGCAGCCTAGGAAGGGAGACCCAGTACTTC.

The chain joins TRBV28 to TRBJ1-2; D call uncertain. The V end lost 4 bases, the J end lost 4 bases, and 16 bases lay between the germline ends. Per the germline V gene, CDR1 is MDHEN and CDR2 is SYDVKM. This CDR3 has 15 residues. The CDR3 protein is CASSSTGSVPYGYTF. DNA of the CDR3: TGTGCCAGCAGTTCAACGGGATCTGTCCCCTATGGCTACACCTTC.

The chain joins TRBV5-1 to TRBJ2-6; the D is unclear. Germline CDR1 and CDR2: SGHRS and YFSETQ. V dropped 4 bases and J dropped 3 bases, with 11 bases sitting between them. The CDR3 runs to 15 residues. The CDR3 DNA reads TGCGCCAGCAGCGCCCTAGAAGATGGGGCCAACGTCCTGACTTTC. Residues: CASSALEDGANVLTF.